These 4 T cell receptor beta chains were all obtained from the same sample, sequenced in a study of glioma-infiltrating T cells. Using RNA template, CDR3s of TCR alpha and beta were amplified with iRepertoire arm-PCR. One entry per CDR3 protein results from TCRdb running MiXCR on the multiplex PCR reads. Of around 190,000 distinct CDR3 sequences in the sample, 25% to 35% were seen once. The sequencing input was glioma tissue, nonneoplastic brain tissue, or PBMCs (not recorded which). The origin of the receptors is a human donor with low-grade glioma or glioblastoma, undergoing nonglioma brain surgery, or in good health (not recorded which).

As concerns this clonotype: This may come from a read error, since a much larger clone is one base off. CDR3 loop: CASSLRWAYEQYF. CDR3 DNA sequence: TGTGCCAGCAGCTTGAGGTGGGCCTACGAGCAGTACTTC. The J gene is TRBJ2-7, the V gene TRBV5-4; D is undetermined. The germline CDR1 and CDR2 sequences are SGHNT and YYREEE (reference sequence). The CDR3 runs to 13 residues. With 1 base removed from V and 2 bases from J, the gap between germline ends came to 7 bases.

This clonotype was seen at least ten times. The chain carries TRBV20-1 and TRBJ2-5, with 7 bases fitting TRBD1. Germline V CDR1 and CDR2: DFQATT, SNEGSKA (reference sequence). V lost 8 bases and J lost 1; bases outside the gene matches: 7. The CDR3 extends over 13 amino acids. CDR3 protein: CSPQTGTQETQYF. In DNA, the CDR3 is TGCAGTCCACAGACAGGGACCCAAGAGACCCAGTACTTC.

This clonotype showed up just once. This may be a read error, as it is one base from a much larger clone. This chain uses TRBV7-6 with TRBJ2-5; 7 nucleotides line up with TRBD2. Germline V gene sequence: CDR1 SGHVS, CDR2 FNYEAQ. The CDR3 loop spans 16 amino acids. CDR3 nucleotides: TGTGCTAGCAGCTTTCAGGGACCAGCGGGACAAGAGACCCAGTACTTC. This sequence encodes CASSFQGPAGQETQYF.

This clonotype was found many times. The rearrangement links TRBV19 to TRBJ1-1; D is ambiguous. The CDR3 extends over 13 amino acids. Trimming left V 3 bases short and J 7 bases short, with 12 bases between. Germline V gene lookup returns CDR1 LNHDA and CDR2 SQIVND (reference sequence). The CDR3 reads CASSISTFLEAFF. CDR3 nucleotides: TGTGCCAGTAGTATCTCCACCTTCCTTGAAGCTTTCTTT.